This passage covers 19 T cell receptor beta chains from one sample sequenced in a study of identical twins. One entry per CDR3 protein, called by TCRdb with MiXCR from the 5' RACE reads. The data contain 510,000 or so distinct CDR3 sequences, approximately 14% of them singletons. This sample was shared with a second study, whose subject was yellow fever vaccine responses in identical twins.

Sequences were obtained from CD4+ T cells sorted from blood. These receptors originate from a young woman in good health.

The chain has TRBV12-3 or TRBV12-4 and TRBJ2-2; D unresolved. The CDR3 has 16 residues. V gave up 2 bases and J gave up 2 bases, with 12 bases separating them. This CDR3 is CASSLLGQVNTGELFF. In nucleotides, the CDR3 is TGTGCCAGCAGTTTATTGGGCCAGGTTAACACCGGGGAGCTGTTTTTT.

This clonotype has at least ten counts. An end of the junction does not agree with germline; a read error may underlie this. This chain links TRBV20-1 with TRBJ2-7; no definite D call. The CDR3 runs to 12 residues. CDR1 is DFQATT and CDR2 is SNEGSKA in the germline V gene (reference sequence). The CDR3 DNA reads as TGCAGTGCCAGAGCGTCGTCCTACGAGCAGTACTTC. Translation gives CSARASSYEQYF.

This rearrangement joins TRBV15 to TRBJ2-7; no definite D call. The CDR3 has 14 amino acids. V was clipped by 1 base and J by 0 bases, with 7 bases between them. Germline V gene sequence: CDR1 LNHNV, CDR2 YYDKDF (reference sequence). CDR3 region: CATSRVLGSYEQYF. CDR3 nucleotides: TGTGCCACCAGCAGAGTCCTGGGCTCCTACGAGCAGTACTTC.

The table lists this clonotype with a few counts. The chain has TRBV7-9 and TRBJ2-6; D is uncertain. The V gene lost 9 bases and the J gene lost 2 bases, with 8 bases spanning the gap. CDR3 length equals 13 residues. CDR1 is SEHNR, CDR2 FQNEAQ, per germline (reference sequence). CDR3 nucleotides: TGTGCCAGTGACGTACCTGGGGCCAACGTCCTGACTTTC. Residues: CASDVPGANVLTF.

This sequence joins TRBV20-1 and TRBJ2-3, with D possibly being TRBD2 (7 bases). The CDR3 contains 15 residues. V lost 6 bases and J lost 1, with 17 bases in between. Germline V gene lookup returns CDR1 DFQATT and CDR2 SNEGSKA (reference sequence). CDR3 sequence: CSAAGGRGGTDTQYF. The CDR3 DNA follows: TGCAGTGCCGCCGGGGGGCGAGGAGGCACAGATACGCAGTATTTT.

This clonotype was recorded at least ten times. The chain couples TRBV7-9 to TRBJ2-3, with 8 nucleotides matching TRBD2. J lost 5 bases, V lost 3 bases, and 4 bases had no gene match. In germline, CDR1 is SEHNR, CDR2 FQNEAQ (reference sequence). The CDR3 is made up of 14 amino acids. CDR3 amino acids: CASSFAGGQDTQYF. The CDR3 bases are TGTGCCAGCAGCTTTGCGGGGGGACAAGATACGCAGTATTTT. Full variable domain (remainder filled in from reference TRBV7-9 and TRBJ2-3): DTGVSQNPRHKITKRGQNVTFRCDPISEHNRLYWYRQTLGQGPEFLTYFQNEAQLEKSRLLSDRFSAERPKGSFSTLEIQRTEQGDSAMYLCASSFAGGQDTQYFGPGTRLTVL.

The CDR3 sequence is CSARDRGTAVNEQFF. The DNA of the CDR3 is TGCAGTGCTAGGGACCGCGGAACGGCGGTCAATGAGCAGTTCTTC. This chain joins TRBV20-1 and TRBJ2-1, with no clear D. Trimming cost V 3 bases and J 6 bases, with 18 bases left between them. The CDR3 extends over 15 amino acids. Germline V gene sequence: CDR1 DFQATT, CDR2 SNEGSKA (reference sequence).

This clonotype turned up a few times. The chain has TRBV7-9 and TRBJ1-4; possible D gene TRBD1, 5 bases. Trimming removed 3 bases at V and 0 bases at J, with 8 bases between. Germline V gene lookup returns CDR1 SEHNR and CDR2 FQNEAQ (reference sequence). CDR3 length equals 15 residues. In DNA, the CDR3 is TGTGCCAGCAGCTTGGACACTGCAACTAATGAAAAACTGTTTTTT. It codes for CASSLDTATNEKLFF.

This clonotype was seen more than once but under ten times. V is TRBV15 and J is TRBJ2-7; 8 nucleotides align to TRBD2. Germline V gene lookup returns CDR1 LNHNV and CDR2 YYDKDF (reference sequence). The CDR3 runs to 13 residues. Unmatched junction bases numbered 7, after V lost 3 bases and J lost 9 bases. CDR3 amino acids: CATSSAGLAGQYV. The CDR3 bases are TGTGCCACCAGCAGCGCAGGACTAGCCGGGCAGTACGTC.

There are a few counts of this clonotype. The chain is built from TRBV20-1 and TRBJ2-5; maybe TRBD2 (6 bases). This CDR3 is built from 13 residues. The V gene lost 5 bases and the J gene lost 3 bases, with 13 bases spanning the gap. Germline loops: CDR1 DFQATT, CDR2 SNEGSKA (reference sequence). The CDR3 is CSALWSGEETQYF. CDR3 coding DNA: TGCAGTGCTTTGTGGTCGGGGGAAGAGACCCAGTACTTC.

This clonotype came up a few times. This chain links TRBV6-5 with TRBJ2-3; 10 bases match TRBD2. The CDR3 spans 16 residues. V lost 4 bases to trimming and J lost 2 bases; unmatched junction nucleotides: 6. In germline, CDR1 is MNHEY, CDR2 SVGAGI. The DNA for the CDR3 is TGTGCCAGCAGTTTACTCGGGACTAGCGACACAGATACGCAGTATTTT. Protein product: CASSLLGTSDTDTQYF.

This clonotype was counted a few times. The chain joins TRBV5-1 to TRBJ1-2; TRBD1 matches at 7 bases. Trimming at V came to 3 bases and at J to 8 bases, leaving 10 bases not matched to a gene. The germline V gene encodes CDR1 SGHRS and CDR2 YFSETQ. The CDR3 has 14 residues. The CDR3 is CASSSAHRGGGYTF. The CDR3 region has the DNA TGCGCCAGCAGCTCGGCCCACAGGGGTGGAGGCTACACCTTC. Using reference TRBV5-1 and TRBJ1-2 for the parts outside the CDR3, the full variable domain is KAGVTQTPRYLIKTRGQQVTLSCSPISGHRSVSWYQQTPGQGLQFLFEYFSETQRNKGNFPGRFSGRQFSNSRSEMNVSTLELGDSALYLCASSSAHRGGGYTFGSGTRLTVV.

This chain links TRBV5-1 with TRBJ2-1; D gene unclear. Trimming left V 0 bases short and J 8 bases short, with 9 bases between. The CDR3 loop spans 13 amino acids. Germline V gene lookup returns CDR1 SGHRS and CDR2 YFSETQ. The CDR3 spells CASSLGSKDEQFF. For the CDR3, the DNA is TGCGCCAGCAGCTTGGGAAGTAAGGATGAGCAGTTCTTC.

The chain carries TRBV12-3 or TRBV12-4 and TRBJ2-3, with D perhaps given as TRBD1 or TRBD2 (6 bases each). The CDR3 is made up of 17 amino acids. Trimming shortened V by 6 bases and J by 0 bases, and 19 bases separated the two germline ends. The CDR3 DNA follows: TGTGCCAGCAGCGCTACACTCGGGGGCCGAAGCACAGATACGCAGTATTTT. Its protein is CASSATLGGRSTDTQYF.

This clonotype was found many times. The CDR3 nucleotides read TGTGCCAGCAGTTTGTCTAGCGGAACGTACAATGAGCAGTTCTTC. It is translated as CASSLSSGTYNEQFF. The chain couples TRBV12-3 or TRBV12-4 to TRBJ2-1; 7 nucleotides align to TRBD2. Germline trimming cut 3 bases from V and 4 bases from J; bases unmatched to any gene: 6. The CDR3 length is 15 residues.

The CDR3 sequence is CASSRRGDSTQTGELFF. CDR3 nucleotides: TGTGCCAGCAGCCGTAGGGGGGACTCAACCCAAACCGGGGAGCTGTTTTTT. V and J are TRBV7-3 and TRBJ2-2; D tentatively fits TRBD1 or TRBD2 (6 bases each). Germline V gene data show CDR1 as SGHTA and CDR2 as FQGTGA. The CDR3 sequence is 17 residues long. Trimming cost V 5 bases and J 5 bases, with 21 bases left between them.

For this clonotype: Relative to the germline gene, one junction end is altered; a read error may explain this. CDR3 sequence: CASSPGLQGARLF. In DNA, the CDR3 is TGTGCCAGCAGCCCGGGCCTACAGGGGGCACGGCTCTTC. The chain employs TRBV3-1 and TRBJ2-1, with 9 bases identical to TRBD1. Germline lookup yields CDR1 LGHDT and CDR2 YNNKEL (reference sequence). This CDR3 comprises 13 residues.

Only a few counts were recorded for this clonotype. Here the CDR3 reads CASSISGGPYNEQFF. CDR3 nucleotide sequence: TGTGCCAGCAGCATAAGCGGGGGACCCTACAATGAGCAGTTCTTC. The rearrangement links TRBV7-2 to TRBJ2-1, with 8 bases lining up with TRBD2. Germline V gene sequence: CDR1 SGHTA, CDR2 FQGNSA. Trimming removed 5 bases from V and 2 bases from J; junction bases left unmatched: 5. This CDR3 is 15 amino acids long. Combining the CDR3 with reference TRBV7-2 and TRBJ2-1 gives the whole variable domain GAGVSQSPSNKVTEKGKDVELRCDPISGHTALYWYRQSLGQGLEFLIYFQGNSAPDKSGLPSDRFSAERTGGSVSTLTIQRTQQEDSAVYLCASSISGGPYNEQFFGPGTRLTVL.

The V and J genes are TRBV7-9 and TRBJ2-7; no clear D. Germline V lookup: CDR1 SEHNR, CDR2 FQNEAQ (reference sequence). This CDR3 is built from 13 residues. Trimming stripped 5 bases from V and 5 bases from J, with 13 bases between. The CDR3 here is CASSPGWAHEQYF. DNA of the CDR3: TGTGCCAGCAGCCCCGGGTGGGCCCACGAGCAGTACTTC.